These T cell receptor beta chains were read from a single sample in a study of OX40 agonist ivuxolimab in advanced cancers. The repertoire was sequenced with immunoSEQ multiplex PCR; TCRdb's copy has only in-frame clones and lacks some. The profile shows tens of thousands of clones, approximately 91% of them singletons. The specimen was CD4+ or CD8+ T cells sorted from blood, collected in a trial of the OX40 agonist ivuxolimab. Source of these receptors: an adult with an advanced solid tumor such as melanoma, head and neck, liver or kidney cancer. CDR3s include the opening cysteine and the closing phenylalanine or tryptophan. The order of the fields is CDR3 length, D gene, clone size, V gene, J gene, CDR3 protein, CDR3 DNA. The D gene is left open where the match is weak. Rows give clone size only sometimes, using once, few, many, or a class for an expanded clone.

cdr3_length: 15
d_call: .
clone_size: .
v_call: TRBV5-1
j_call: TRBJ2-6
cdr3_aa: CASSLDPGTSAVLTF
cdr3_nt: TGCGCCAGCAGCTTGGATCCCGGGACCTCCGCCGTCCTGACTTTC

cdr3_length: 16
d_call: .
clone_size: .
v_call: TRBV4-2
j_call: TRBJ1-5
cdr3_aa: CASSPQRAGRNQPQHF
cdr3_nt: TGTGCCAGCAGCCCACAGAGAGCCGGCCGGAATCAGCCCCAGCATTTT

cdr3_length: 13
d_call: .
clone_size: .
v_call: TRBV6-4
j_call: TRBJ1-2
cdr3_aa: CASSDTPHYGYTF
cdr3_nt: TGTGCCAGCAGTGACACCCCACACTATGGCTACACCTTC

cdr3_length: 17
d_call: .
clone_size: .
v_call: TRBV6-4
j_call: TRBJ2-6
cdr3_aa: CASSRQAAESGANVLTF
cdr3_nt: TGTGCCAGCAGTAGACAGGCCGCTGAATCTGGGGCCAACGTCCTGACTTTC

cdr3_length: 12
d_call: .
clone_size: .
v_call: TRBV6-4
j_call: TRBJ2-7
cdr3_aa: CASSDSKNEQYF
cdr3_nt: TGTGCCAGCAGTGATTCGAAAAACGAGCAGTACTTC

cdr3_length: 14
d_call: TRBD1
clone_size: once
v_call: TRBV19
j_call: TRBJ1-6
cdr3_aa: CASSAGTGGSPLHF
cdr3_nt: TGTGCCAGTAGTGCCGGGACAGGCGGTTCACCCCTCCACTTT

cdr3_length: 14
d_call: .
clone_size: .
v_call: TRBV5-1
j_call: TRBJ2-5
cdr3_aa: CASSVGRSQETQYF
cdr3_nt: TGCGCCAGCAGCGTGGGACGGAGCCAAGAGACCCAGTACTTC

cdr3_length: 19
d_call: TRBD2
clone_size: .
v_call: TRBV10-3
j_call: TRBJ2-3
cdr3_aa: CAISESGGRAPTGTDTQYF
cdr3_nt: TGTGCCATCAGTGAGTCGGGCGGGAGGGCTCCAACCGGCACAGATACGCAGTATTTT

cdr3_length: 14
d_call: .
clone_size: once
v_call: TRBV5-8
j_call: TRBJ2-5
cdr3_aa: CASSVDSYQETQYF
cdr3_nt: TGTGCCAGCAGCGTCGACAGCTACCAAGAGACCCAGTACTTC

cdr3_length: 15
d_call: TRBD2
clone_size: .
v_call: TRBV7-9
j_call: TRBJ2-1
cdr3_aa: CASSLVGGSYNEQFF
cdr3_nt: TGTGCCAGCAGCTTAGTGGGGGGGTCCTACAATGAGCAGTTCTTC

cdr3_length: 14
d_call: .
clone_size: .
v_call: TRBV18
j_call: TRBJ2-5
cdr3_aa: CASSPRQTQETQYF
cdr3_nt: TGTGCCAGCTCACCGCGGCAGACCCAAGAGACCCAGTACTTC

cdr3_length: 14
d_call: .
clone_size: .
v_call: TRBV6-6
j_call: TRBJ2-1
cdr3_aa: CASSYSQGVFEQFF
cdr3_nt: TGTGCCAGCAGTTACTCCCAAGGAGTATTTGAGCAGTTCTTC

cdr3_length: 17
d_call: TRBD1
clone_size: .
v_call: TRBV19
j_call: TRBJ1-4
cdr3_aa: CASSTTDRGTTNEKLFF
cdr3_nt: TGTGCCAGTAGTACAACGGACAGGGGTACAACTAATGAAAAACTGTTTTTT

cdr3_length: 14
d_call: .
clone_size: .
v_call: TRBV6-5
j_call: TRBJ1-2
cdr3_aa: CASSYGGTTGYCTF
cdr3_nt: TGTGCCAGCAGTTATGGGGGGACGACGGGGTACTGCACCTTC

cdr3_length: 21
d_call: .
clone_size: .
v_call: TRBV4-3
j_call: TRBJ2-1
cdr3_aa: CASSQRPPGAGSVLSYNEQFF
cdr3_nt: TGCGCCAGCAGCCAAAGGCCCCCCGGCGCGGGAAGCGTATTGTCCTACAATGAGCAGTTCTTC

cdr3_length: 17
d_call: .
clone_size: .
v_call: TRBV21-1
j_call: TRBJ2-2
cdr3_aa: CASSIFGLRVTTGELFF
cdr3_nt: TGTGCCAGCAGCATTTTTGGACTGAGAGTAACCACCGGGGAGCTGTTTTTT

cdr3_length: 14
d_call: .
clone_size: .
v_call: TRBV30
j_call: TRBJ1-5
cdr3_aa: CAWSVLDSNQPQHF
cdr3_nt: TGTGCCTGGAGTGTACTCGATAGCAATCAGCCCCAGCATTTT

cdr3_length: 15
d_call: .
clone_size: few
v_call: TRBV27
j_call: TRBJ2-3
cdr3_aa: CASREIKTGEDTQYF
cdr3_nt: TGTGCCAGCAGGGAAATAAAAACTGGGGAAGATACGCAGTATTTT

cdr3_length: 15
d_call: .
clone_size: once
v_call: TRBV10-3
j_call: TRBJ1-1
cdr3_aa: CAISESSGMNTEAFF
cdr3_nt: TGTGCCATCAGTGAGTCGTCAGGGATGAACACTGAAGCTTTCTTT

cdr3_length: 15
d_call: .
clone_size: few
v_call: TRBV29-1
j_call: TRBJ1-1
cdr3_aa: CSSSLQEGGNTEAFF
cdr3_nt: TGCAGCTCGTCCCTTCAAGAGGGGGGGAACACTGAAGCTTTCTTT

cdr3_length: 20
d_call: TRBD2
clone_size: .
v_call: TRBV30
j_call: TRBJ2-1
cdr3_aa: CAWRDKLAGGCPYNFNEQFF
cdr3_nt: TGTGCCTGGAGAGATAAATTAGCGGGAGGATGCCCCTACAATTTCAATGAGCAGTTCTTC

cdr3_length: 16
d_call: TRBD2
clone_size: .
v_call: TRBV15
j_call: TRBJ2-7
cdr3_aa: CATSHTGLATSYEQYF
cdr3_nt: TGTGCCACCTCGCATACGGGACTAGCGACCTCCTACGAGCAGTACTTC

cdr3_length: 10
d_call: .
clone_size: .
v_call: TRBV20-1
j_call: TRBJ2-7
cdr3_aa: CSVGYHEQYF
cdr3_nt: TGCAGTGTCGGCTACCACGAGCAGTACTTC

cdr3_length: 15
d_call: .
clone_size: .
v_call: TRBV4-3
j_call: TRBJ1-1
cdr3_aa: CASSQGGVRNTEAFF
cdr3_nt: TGCGCCAGCAGCCAAGGCGGGGTTCGGAACACTGAAGCTTTCTTT

cdr3_length: 17
d_call: TRBD2
clone_size: .
v_call: TRBV7-2
j_call: TRBJ2-3
cdr3_aa: CASSLRRVGTSGNTQYF
cdr3_nt: TGTGCCAGCAGCTTAAGAAGAGTTGGGACTAGCGGGAATACGCAGTATTTT

cdr3_length: 16
d_call: .
clone_size: .
v_call: TRBV5-8
j_call: TRBJ2-3
cdr3_aa: CASSQRGQGSTDTQYF
cdr3_nt: TGTGCCAGCAGCCAACGGGGCCAGGGCAGCACAGATACGCAGTATTTT

cdr3_length: 18
d_call: TRBD2
clone_size: once
v_call: TRBV19
j_call: TRBJ2-6
cdr3_aa: CASSTSGRAVSGANVLTF
cdr3_nt: TGTGCCAGTAGTACTAGCGGGAGGGCCGTATCCGGGGCCAACGTCCTGACTTTC

cdr3_length: 13
d_call: .
clone_size: .
v_call: TRBV2
j_call: TRBJ1-2
cdr3_aa: CASSLGANYGYTF
cdr3_nt: TGTGCCAGCAGTTTGGGGGCGAACTATGGCTACACCTTC

cdr3_length: 16
d_call: .
clone_size: .
v_call: TRBV7-2
j_call: TRBJ2-1
cdr3_aa: CASSLGGLGVYNEQFF
cdr3_nt: TGTGCCAGCAGCTTGGGGGGACTGGGGGTCTACAATGAGCAGTTCTTC

cdr3_length: 13
d_call: .
clone_size: .
v_call: TRBV4-1
j_call: TRBJ1-2
cdr3_aa: CASSQEGGYGYTF
cdr3_nt: TGCGCCAGCAGCCAGGAGGGGGGTTATGGCTACACCTTC

cdr3_length: 18
d_call: TRBD2
clone_size: .
v_call: TRBV4-3
j_call: TRBJ2-1
cdr3_aa: CASSQGTTSGSWYNEQFF
cdr3_nt: TGCGCCAGCAGCCAAGGGACTACTAGCGGGAGTTGGTACAATGAGCAGTTCTTC

cdr3_length: 13
d_call: .
clone_size: .
v_call: TRBV6-1
j_call: TRBJ2-1
cdr3_aa: CASTRTVYNEQFF
cdr3_nt: TGTGCCAGCACTCGTACCGTCTACAATGAGCAGTTCTTC

cdr3_length: 13
d_call: .
clone_size: .
v_call: TRBV6-1
j_call: TRBJ1-5
cdr3_aa: CASSLDNNQPQHF
cdr3_nt: TGTGCCAGCAGCCTCGACAACAATCAGCCCCAGCATTTT

cdr3_length: 15
d_call: .
clone_size: .
v_call: TRBV2
j_call: TRBJ1-5
cdr3_aa: CASSVGGVGNQPQHF
cdr3_nt: TGTGCCAGCTCGGTCGGGGGTGTCGGCAATCAGCCCCAGCATTTT

cdr3_length: 14
d_call: TRBD1
clone_size: few
v_call: TRBV11-2
j_call: TRBJ1-1
cdr3_aa: CASSSSQGGTEAFF
cdr3_nt: TGTGCCAGCAGCTCAAGCCAGGGGGGAACTGAAGCTTTCTTT

cdr3_length: 13
d_call: .
clone_size: .
v_call: TRBV6-5
j_call: TRBJ1-2
cdr3_aa: CASSPSGVMGYTF
cdr3_nt: TGTGCCAGCAGTCCTTCGGGGGTTATGGGCTACACCTTC

cdr3_length: 15
d_call: .
clone_size: .
v_call: TRBV7-7
j_call: TRBJ2-1
cdr3_aa: CASSLELEGYNEQFF
cdr3_nt: TGTGCCAGCAGCTTAGAACTAGAGGGTTACAATGAGCAGTTCTTC

cdr3_length: 13
d_call: .
clone_size: .
v_call: TRBV5-4
j_call: TRBJ2-5
cdr3_aa: CASSSPESETQYF
cdr3_nt: TGTGCCAGCAGCTCGCCGGAATCGGAGACCCAGTACTTC

cdr3_length: 16
d_call: TRBD1
clone_size: .
v_call: TRBV9
j_call: TRBJ2-2
cdr3_aa: CASSVGRGLYTGELFF
cdr3_nt: TGTGCCAGCAGCGTGGGCAGGGGGTTGTACACCGGGGAGCTGTTTTTT

cdr3_length: 14
d_call: .
clone_size: .
v_call: TRBV5-1
j_call: TRBJ1-2
cdr3_aa: CASSLVGREDGYTF
cdr3_nt: TGCGCCAGCAGCTTGGTAGGCAGGGAGGATGGCTACACCTTC

cdr3_length: 16
d_call: .
clone_size: .
v_call: TRBV5-4
j_call: TRBJ2-2
cdr3_aa: CASSFGSPGDTGELFF
cdr3_nt: TGTGCCAGCAGCTTCGGGAGCCCGGGAGACACCGGGGAGCTGTTTTTT

cdr3_length: 14
d_call: .
clone_size: .
v_call: TRBV29-1
j_call: TRBJ1-1
cdr3_aa: CSALVQSGSTEAFF
cdr3_nt: TGCAGCGCCCTAGTCCAGTCCGGGAGCACTGAAGCTTTCTTT

cdr3_length: 15
d_call: .
clone_size: .
v_call: TRBV14
j_call: TRBJ2-7
cdr3_aa: CASSQFKGSSYEQYF
cdr3_nt: TGTGCCAGCAGCCAATTTAAGGGCAGCTCCTACGAGCAGTACTTC

cdr3_length: 14
d_call: TRBD1
clone_size: .
v_call: TRBV5-8
j_call: TRBJ1-1
cdr3_aa: CASSRDRGVTEAFF
cdr3_nt: TGTGCCAGCAGCCGCGACAGGGGGGTGACTGAAGCTTTCTTT

cdr3_length: 14
d_call: TRBD1
clone_size: .
v_call: TRBV7-2
j_call: TRBJ1-4
cdr3_aa: CASSLRTGGEKLFF
cdr3_nt: TGTGCCAGCAGCTTAAGGACAGGGGGTGAAAAACTGTTTTTT

cdr3_length: 13
d_call: .
clone_size: .
v_call: TRBV18
j_call: TRBJ1-2
cdr3_aa: CASSPGQNYGYTF
cdr3_nt: TGTGCCAGCTCACCAGGGCAGAACTATGGCTACACCTTC

cdr3_length: 14
d_call: TRBD2
clone_size: .
v_call: TRBV30
j_call: TRBJ2-7
cdr3_aa: CAAGLAGVLYEQYF
cdr3_nt: TGTGCCGCCGGACTAGCGGGAGTACTCTACGAGCAGTACTTC